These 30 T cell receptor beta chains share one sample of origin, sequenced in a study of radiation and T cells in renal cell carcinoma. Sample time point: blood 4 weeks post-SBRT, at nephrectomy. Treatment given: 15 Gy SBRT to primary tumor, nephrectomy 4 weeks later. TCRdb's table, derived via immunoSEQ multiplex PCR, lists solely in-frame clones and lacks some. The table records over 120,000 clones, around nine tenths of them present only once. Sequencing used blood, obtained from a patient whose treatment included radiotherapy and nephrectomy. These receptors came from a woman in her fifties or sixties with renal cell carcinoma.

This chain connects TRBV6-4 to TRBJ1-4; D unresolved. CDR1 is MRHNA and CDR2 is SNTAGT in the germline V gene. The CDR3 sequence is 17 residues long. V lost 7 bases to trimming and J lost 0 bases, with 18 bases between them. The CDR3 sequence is CASNLALFQATNEKLFF. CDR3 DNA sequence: TGTGCCAGCAATCTAGCTCTATTCCAGGCAACTAATGAAAAACTGTTTTTT.

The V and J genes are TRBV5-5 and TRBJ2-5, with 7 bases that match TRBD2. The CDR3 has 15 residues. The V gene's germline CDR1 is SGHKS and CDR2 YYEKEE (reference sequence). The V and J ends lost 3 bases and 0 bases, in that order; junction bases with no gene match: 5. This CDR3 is CASSWARGDQETQYF. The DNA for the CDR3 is TGTGCCAGCAGCTGGGCCCGGGGGGACCAAGAGACCCAGTACTTC.

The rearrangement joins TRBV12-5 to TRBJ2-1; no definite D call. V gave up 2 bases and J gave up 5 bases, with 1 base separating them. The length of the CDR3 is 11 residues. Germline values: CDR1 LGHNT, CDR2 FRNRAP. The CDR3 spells CASGLHNEQFF. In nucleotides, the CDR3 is TGTGCTAGTGGTTTGCACAATGAGCAGTTCTTC.

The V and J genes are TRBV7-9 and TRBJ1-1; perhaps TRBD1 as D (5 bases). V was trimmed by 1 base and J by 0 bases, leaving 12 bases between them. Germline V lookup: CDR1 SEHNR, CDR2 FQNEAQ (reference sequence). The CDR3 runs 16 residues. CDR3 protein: CASSLVQGYVNTEAFF. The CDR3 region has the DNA TGTGCCAGCAGCTTAGTTCAGGGTTACGTGAACACTGAAGCTTTCTTT.

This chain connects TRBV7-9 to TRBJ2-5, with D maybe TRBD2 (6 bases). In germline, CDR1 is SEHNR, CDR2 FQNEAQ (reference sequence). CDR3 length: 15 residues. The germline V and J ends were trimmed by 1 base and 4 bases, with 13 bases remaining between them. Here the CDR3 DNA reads TGTGCCAGCAGCTTAGGCGGCGAGGGAGGAGAGACCCAGTACTTC. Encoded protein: CASSLGGEGGETQYF.

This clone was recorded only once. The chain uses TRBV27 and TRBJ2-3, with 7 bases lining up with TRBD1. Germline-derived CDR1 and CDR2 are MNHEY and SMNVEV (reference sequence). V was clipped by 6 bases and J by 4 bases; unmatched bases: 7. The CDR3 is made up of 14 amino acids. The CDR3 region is CASSPDRDSDTQYF. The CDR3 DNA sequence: TGTGCCAGCAGCCCTGACAGGGATTCAGATACGCAGTATTTT.

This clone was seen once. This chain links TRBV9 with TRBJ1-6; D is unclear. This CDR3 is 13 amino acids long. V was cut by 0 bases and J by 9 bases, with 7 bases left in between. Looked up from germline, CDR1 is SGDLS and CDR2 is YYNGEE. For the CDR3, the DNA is TGTGCCAGCAGCGTAGCGGGGAGTTCACCCCTCCACTTT. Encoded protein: CASSVAGSSPLHF.

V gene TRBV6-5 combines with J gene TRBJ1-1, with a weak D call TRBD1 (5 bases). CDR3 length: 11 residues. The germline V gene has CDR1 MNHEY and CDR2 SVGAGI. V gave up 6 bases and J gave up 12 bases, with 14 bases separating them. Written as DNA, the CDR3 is TGTGCCAGCAGACTCAGGGTTTGGACTTTCTTT. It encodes CASRLRVWTFF.

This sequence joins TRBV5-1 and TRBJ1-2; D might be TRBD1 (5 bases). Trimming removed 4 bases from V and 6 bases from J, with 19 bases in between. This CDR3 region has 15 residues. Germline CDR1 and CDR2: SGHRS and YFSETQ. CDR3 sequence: CASSTPGVLRDGYTF. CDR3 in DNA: TGCGCCAGCAGCACCCCGGGGGTTTTAAGGGATGGCTACACCTTC.

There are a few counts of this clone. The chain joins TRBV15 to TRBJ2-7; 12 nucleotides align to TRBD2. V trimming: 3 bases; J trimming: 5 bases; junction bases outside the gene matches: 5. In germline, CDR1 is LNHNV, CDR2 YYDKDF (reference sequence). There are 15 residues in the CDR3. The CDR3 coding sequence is TGTGCCACCAGCAGGAGACTAGCGGGAGTTGACGAGCAGTACTTC. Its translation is CATSRRLAGVDEQYF.

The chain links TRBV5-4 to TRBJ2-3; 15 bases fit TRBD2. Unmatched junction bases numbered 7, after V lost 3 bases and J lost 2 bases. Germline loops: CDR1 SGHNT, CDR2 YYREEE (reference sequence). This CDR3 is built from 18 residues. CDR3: CASSSPGLAGGPTDTQYF. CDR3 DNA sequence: TGTGCCAGCAGCTCACCGGGACTAGCGGGGGGCCCCACAGATACGCAGTATTTT.

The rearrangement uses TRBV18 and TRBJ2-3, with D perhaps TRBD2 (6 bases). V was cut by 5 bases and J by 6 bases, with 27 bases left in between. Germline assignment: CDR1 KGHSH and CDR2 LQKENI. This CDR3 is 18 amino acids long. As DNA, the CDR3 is TGTGCCAGCTCATCTTCCTTTGGGACGGGACTTCTTGTGGATACGCAGTATTTT. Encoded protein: CASSSSFGTGLLVDTQYF.

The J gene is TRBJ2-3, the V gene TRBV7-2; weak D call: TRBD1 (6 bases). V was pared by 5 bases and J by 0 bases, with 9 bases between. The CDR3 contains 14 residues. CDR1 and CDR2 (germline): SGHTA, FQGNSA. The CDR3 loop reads CASSLQGSTDTQYF. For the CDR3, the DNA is TGTGCCAGCAGCCTGCAGGGGAGCACAGATACGCAGTATTTT.

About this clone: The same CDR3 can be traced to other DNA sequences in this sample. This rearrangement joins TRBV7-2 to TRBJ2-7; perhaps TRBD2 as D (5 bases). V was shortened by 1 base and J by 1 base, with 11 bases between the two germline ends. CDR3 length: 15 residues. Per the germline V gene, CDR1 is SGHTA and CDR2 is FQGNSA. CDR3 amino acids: CASSLGAGGSYEQYF. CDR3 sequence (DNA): TGTGCCAGCAGCTTAGGGGCAGGAGGTTCCTACGAGCAGTACTTC.

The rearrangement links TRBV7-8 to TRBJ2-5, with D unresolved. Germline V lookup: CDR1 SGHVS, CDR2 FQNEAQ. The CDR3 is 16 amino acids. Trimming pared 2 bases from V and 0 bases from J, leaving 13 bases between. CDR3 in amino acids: CASSLNGFRYQETQYF. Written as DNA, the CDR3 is TGTGCCAGCAGCTTAAACGGGTTTAGGTACCAAGAGACCCAGTACTTC. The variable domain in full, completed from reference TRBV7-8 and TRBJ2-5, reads GAGVSQSPRYKVAKRGQDVALRCDPISGHVSLFWYQQALGQGPEFLTYFQNEAQLDKSGLPSDRFFAERPEGSVSTLKIQRTQQEDSAVYLCASSLNGFRYQETQYFGPGTRLLVL.

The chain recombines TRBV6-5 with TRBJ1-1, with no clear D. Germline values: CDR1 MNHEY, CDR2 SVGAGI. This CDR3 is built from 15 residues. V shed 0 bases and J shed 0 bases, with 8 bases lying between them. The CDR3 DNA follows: TGTGCCAGCAGTTACTCCGGCAGTTTGAACACTGAAGCTTTCTTT. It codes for CASSYSGSLNTEAFF.

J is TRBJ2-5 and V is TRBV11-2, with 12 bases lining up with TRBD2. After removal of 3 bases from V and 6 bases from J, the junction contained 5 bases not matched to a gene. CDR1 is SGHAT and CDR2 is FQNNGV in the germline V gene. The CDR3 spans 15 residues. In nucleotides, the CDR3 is TGTGCCAGCAGCTTCCCGACTAGCGGGGGCCAGACCCAGTACTTC. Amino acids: CASSFPTSGGQTQYF. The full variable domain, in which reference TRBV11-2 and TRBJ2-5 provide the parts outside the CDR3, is EAGVAQSPRYKIIEKRQSVAFWCNPISGHATLYWYQQILGQGPKLLIQFQNNGVVDDSQLPKDRFSAERLKGVDSTLKIQPAKLEDSAVYLCASSFPTSGGQTQYFGPGTRLLVL.

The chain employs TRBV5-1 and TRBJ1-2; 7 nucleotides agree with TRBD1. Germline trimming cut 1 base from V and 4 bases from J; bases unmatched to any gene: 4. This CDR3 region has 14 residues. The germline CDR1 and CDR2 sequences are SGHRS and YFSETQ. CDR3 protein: CASSLRQGAYGYTF. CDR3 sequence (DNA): TGCGCCAGCAGCTTGAGACAGGGCGCCTATGGCTACACCTTC.

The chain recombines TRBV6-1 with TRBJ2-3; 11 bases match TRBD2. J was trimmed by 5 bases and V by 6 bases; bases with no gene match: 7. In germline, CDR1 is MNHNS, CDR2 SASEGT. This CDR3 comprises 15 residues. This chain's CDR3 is CASSLAGGPIDTQYF. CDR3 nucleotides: TGTGCCAGCAGCTTAGCGGGGGGGCCGATAGATACGCAGTATTTT.

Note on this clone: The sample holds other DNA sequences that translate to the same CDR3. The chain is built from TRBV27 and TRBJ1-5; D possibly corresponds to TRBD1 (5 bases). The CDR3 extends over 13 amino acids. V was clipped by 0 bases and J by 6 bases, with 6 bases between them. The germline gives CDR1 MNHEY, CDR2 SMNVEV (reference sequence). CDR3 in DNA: TGTGCCAGCAGTTTATCAGGGGTTCAGCCCCAGCATTTT. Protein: CASSLSGVQPQHF.

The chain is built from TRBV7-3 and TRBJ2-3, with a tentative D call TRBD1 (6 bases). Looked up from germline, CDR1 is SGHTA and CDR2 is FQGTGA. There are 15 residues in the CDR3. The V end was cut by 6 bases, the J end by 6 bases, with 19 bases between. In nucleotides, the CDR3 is TGTGCCAGCAGGGGGAACAGGGCCCATCCGGATACGCAGTATTTT. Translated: CASRGNRAHPDTQYF.

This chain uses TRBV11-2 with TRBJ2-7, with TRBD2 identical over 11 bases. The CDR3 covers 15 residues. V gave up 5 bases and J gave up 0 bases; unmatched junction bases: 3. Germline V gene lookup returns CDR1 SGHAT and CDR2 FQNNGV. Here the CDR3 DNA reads TGTGCCAGCAGCCAGACTAGCGGGATCTCCTACGAGCAGTACTTC. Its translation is CASSQTSGISYEQYF.

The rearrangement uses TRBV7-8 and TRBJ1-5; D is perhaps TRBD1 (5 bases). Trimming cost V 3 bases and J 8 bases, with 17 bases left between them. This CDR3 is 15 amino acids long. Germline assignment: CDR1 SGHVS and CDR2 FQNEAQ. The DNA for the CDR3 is TGTGCCAGCAGCTTGGGGGTACTTTGGGGTGAGCCCCAGCATTTT. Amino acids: CASSLGVLWGEPQHF.

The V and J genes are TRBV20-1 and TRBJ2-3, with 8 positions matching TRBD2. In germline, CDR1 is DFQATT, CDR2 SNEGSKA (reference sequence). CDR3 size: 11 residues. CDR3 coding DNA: TGCAGCGGGGGGGTCACAGATACGCAGTATTTT. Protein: CSGGVTDTQYF.

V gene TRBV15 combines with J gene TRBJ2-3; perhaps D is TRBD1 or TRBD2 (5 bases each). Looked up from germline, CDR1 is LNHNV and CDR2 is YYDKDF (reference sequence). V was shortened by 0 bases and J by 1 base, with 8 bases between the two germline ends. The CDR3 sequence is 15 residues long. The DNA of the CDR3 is TGTGCCACCAGCAGAGATTTGGGGGGCACAGATACGCAGTATTTT. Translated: CATSRDLGGTDTQYF.

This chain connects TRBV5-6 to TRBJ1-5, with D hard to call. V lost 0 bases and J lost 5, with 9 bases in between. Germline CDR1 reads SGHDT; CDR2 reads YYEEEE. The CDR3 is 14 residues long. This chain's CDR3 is CASSLGRNDQPQHF. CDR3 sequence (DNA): TGTGCCAGCAGCTTGGGCAGGAACGATCAGCCCCAGCATTTT.

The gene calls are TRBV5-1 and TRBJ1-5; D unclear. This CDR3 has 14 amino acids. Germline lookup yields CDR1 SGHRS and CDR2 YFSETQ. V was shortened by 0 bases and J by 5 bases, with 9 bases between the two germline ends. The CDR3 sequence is CASSLDGVDQPQHF. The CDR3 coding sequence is TGCGCCAGCAGCTTGGACGGGGTAGATCAGCCCCAGCATTTT.

The CDR3 loop is CASSSTSGRDEQFF. The CDR3 region has the DNA TGCGCCAGCAGCTCCACTAGCGGGAGGGATGAGCAGTTCTTC. The chain links TRBV5-1 to TRBJ2-1; 13 bases line up with TRBD2. Per germline, CDR1 SGHRS and CDR2 YFSETQ. With 3 bases clipped from V and 8 bases from J, the junction kept 2 bases outside the gene matches. CDR3 length equals 14 residues.

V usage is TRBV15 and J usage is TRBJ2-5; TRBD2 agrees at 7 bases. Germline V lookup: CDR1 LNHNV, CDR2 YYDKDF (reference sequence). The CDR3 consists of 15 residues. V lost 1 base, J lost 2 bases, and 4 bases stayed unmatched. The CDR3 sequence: CATSRASGVQETQYF. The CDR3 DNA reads TGTGCCACCAGCAGAGCCAGCGGGGTGCAAGAGACCCAGTACTTC.

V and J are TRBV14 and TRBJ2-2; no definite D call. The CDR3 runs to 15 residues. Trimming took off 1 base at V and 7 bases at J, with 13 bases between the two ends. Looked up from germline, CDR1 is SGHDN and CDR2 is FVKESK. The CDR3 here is CASSQVSSGHGELFF. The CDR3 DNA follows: TGTGCCAGCAGCCAAGTTTCCTCGGGCCACGGGGAGCTGTTTTTT. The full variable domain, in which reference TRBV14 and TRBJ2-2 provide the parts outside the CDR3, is EAGVTQFPSHSVIEKGQTVTLRCDPISGHDNLYWYRRVMGKEIKFLLHFVKESKQDESGMPNNRFLAERTGGTYSTLKVQPAELEDSGVYFCASSQVSSGHGELFFGEGSRLTVL.